The source of this T cell receptor beta chain is a study of T cell responses to AZD1222 COVID-19 vaccine. Across the whole study: Second doses at about 4 or about 12 weeks were pooled.

Study results and limitations: Close to half of spike-specific TCRs reportedly recognize unmutated variant regions.

This clone occurred a few times. Its target is unknown. The repertoire was sequenced with immunoSEQ multiplex PCR; TCRdb's copy has only in-frame clones and lacks some. The sample contains approximately 100,000 clones, around nine tenths of which appear only once. The CDR3 extends over 15 amino acids. Trimming left V 4 bases short and J 0 bases short, with 11 bases between. Per the germline V gene, CDR1 is SGHTS and CDR2 is YDEGEE. This specimen consisted of peripheral blood, obtained on day 0 of AZD1222 vaccination. The TCR was taken from an adult in good health. The J gene is TRBJ2-4, the V gene TRBV5-8; possible D gene TRBD1, 5 bases. Here the CDR3 DNA reads TGTGCCAGCAGCCCCAGGGTTAGAGCCAAAAACATTCAGTACTTC. Its translation: CASSPRVRAKNIQYF.